This T cell receptor (beta chain) originates from a study of blood T cell repertoires in COVID-19. Study information: The cDNA or gDNA used as material had been derived from T cells, B-cell-depleted T cells, or PBMCs.

The germline V and J ends were trimmed by 0 bases and 7 bases, with 15 bases remaining between them. The V gene's germline CDR1 is MGHRA and CDR2 YSYEKL. The length of the CDR3 is 15 residues. The assay was immunoSEQ multiplex PCR, and TCRdb's table has in-frame clones only and misses some. The table shows about 300,000 clones, with 85% to 90% occurring only once. This receptor was taken from a woman in her late teens or twenties with acute COVID-19. Source material: PBMCs or T cells enriched from blood (not recorded which). The chain carries TRBV4-1 and TRBJ1-1, with a possible D match to TRBD1 (6 bases). The CDR3 sequence is CASSQDSGAGDEAFF. CDR3 DNA: TGCGCCAGCAGCCAAGATTCCGGGGCAGGGGATGAAGCTTTCTTT.